This TCR beta chain was recovered during a study of PD-1 blockade in classical Hodgkin lymphoma. Noted time point: cycle 4 day 1 (C4D1), after more than 5 weeks of nivolumab. Relapse after autologous stem cell transplantation occurred in every patient, and brentuximab vedotin exposure varied. The germline V and J ends were trimmed by 5 bases and 2 bases, with 13 bases remaining between them. The CDR3 sequence is 14 residues long. Germline assignment: CDR1 SGHNT and CDR2 YYREEE (reference sequence). Sequencing used immunoSEQ multiplex PCR; TCRdb keeps in-frame clones, though not all of them. The sample includes about 49,000 clones, around 90% of them seen just once.

The sequence was obtained from a human donor with classical Hodgkin lymphoma. Sample: peripheral blood mononuclear cells (PBMCs), taken before the fourth cycle of nivolumab. The chain has TRBV5-4 and TRBJ1-2, with TRBD1 as a possible D gene (5 bases). CDR3: CASRSGAANYGYTF. In DNA form, the CDR3 reads TGTGCCAGCAGATCCGGGGCCGCAAACTATGGCTACACCTTC. Variable domain in full (rest from reference TRBV5-4 and TRBJ1-2): ETGVTQSPTHLIKTRGQQVTLRCSSQSGHNTVSWYQQALGQGPQFIFQYYREEENGRGNFPPRFSGLQFPNYSSELNVNALELDDSALYLCASRSGAANYGYTFGSGTRLTVV.